Listed below are T cell receptor beta chains from one sample, sequenced in a study of identical twins. Each CDR3 protein is one row after TCRdb ran MiXCR on the 5' RACE reads. The sample has about 700,000 distinct CDR3 sequences; around 8.6% are singletons. The same data also went into a second study, on yellow fever vaccine responses in identical twins.

Sequencing was done on a sample of PBMCs. The receptor set was obtained from a woman in her late teens or twenties in good health. Both conserved end residues are part of each CDR3. D genes are given only for firm matches. Expanded clones get a size class; other rows say once, few or many, or leave the size out.

clone_size j_call v_call d_call cdr3_length cdr3_aa cdr3_nt
many TRBJ2-3 TRBV20-1 TRBD2 12 CSEAGGTDTQYF TGCAGTGAAGCGGGGGGCACAGATACGCAGTATTTT
few TRBJ1-1 TRBV3-1 . 15 CASSPYGGLNTEAFF TGTGCCAGCAGCCCGTATGGGGGCCTGAACACTGAAGCTTTCTTT
few TRBJ2-4 TRBV3-1 . 15 CASSPYRLQRNIQYF TGTGCCAGCAGCCCATACCGTTTACAGCGGAACATTCAGTACTTC
. TRBJ2-1 TRBV24-1 . 15 CATSAPTGTVNEQFF TGTGCCACCAGTGCCCCGACGGGGACGGTCAATGAGCAGTTCTTC
once TRBJ2-7 TRBV7-2 . 16 CASSPPRAGRTYEQYF TGTGCCAGCAGCCCTCCTCGGGCAGGCCGCACCTACGAGCAGTACTTC
few TRBJ1-5 TRBV5-6 TRBD1 15 CASSYRQGRDQPQHF TGTGCCAGCAGTTACCGACAGGGGCGGGATCAGCCCCAGCATTTT
few TRBJ2-3 TRBV5-5 . 13 CASSNMGVGTQYF TGTGCCAGCAGCAATATGGGGGTCGGTACGCAGTATTTT
. TRBJ2-5 TRBV3-1 . 14 CASSRLGAQETQYF TGTGCCAGCAGCCGACTAGGGGCCCAAGAGACCCAGTACTTC
. TRBJ2-1 TRBV7-9 TRBD2 16 CASSPGLAGGGGEQFF TGTGCCAGCAGCCCGGGACTAGCGGGGGGGGGTGGTGAGCAGTTCTTC
few TRBJ1-5 TRBV20-1 . 15 CSAQPGPSGNQPQHF TGCAGTGCACAACCGGGACCGTCAGGCAATCAGCCCCAGCATTTT
. TRBJ1-6 TRBV6-5 TRBD1 15 CASSYGTEDNSPLHF TGTGCCAGCAGTTACGGGACAGAAGATAATTCACCCCTCCACTTT
few TRBJ2-1 TRBV5-1 . 14 CASSLIQPDNEQFF TGCGCCAGCAGCTTGATCCAGCCCGACAATGAGCAGTTCTTC
few TRBJ2-5 TRBV5-1 . 13 CASSTDPGETQYF TGCGCCAGCAGCACAGACCCGGGAGAGACCCAGTACTTC
many TRBJ2-7 TRBV7-9 TRBD1 14 CASSPGQGDYEQYF TGTGCCAGCAGTCCAGGACAGGGTGACTACGAGCAGTACTTC
many TRBJ2-1 TRBV4-2 TRBD2 15 CASSPRTSGYNEQFF TGTGCCAGCAGCCCACGGACTAGCGGGTACAATGAGCAGTTCTTC
many TRBJ2-5 TRBV4-3 . 18 CASSQGIWRGTAQETQYF TGCGCCAGCAGCCAAGGGATTTGGAGGGGGACCGCTCAAGAGACCCAGTACTTC
few TRBJ2-7 TRBV11-1 TRBD1 20 CASSLSPGQGWAQVYYEQYF TGTGCCAGCAGCTTATCCCCGGGACAGGGATGGGCCCAGGTTTACTACGAGCAGTACTTC
many TRBJ2-1 TRBV4-1 TRBD2 16 CASSLRTSGSYNEQFF TGCGCCAGCAGCCTAAGGACTAGCGGGTCCTACAATGAGCAGTTCTTC
many TRBJ2-7 TRBV28 . 15 CASSPRPFSSYEQYF TGTGCCAGCAGTCCCCGACCCTTCTCTTCCTACGAGCAGTACTTC
. TRBJ2-7 TRBV7-4 . 12 CASSLVCSEQYF TGTGCCAGCAGCTTAGTTTGTTCCGAGCAGTACTTC
. TRBJ2-2 TRBV9 TRBD2 17 CASSSYNSGTNTGELFF TGTGCCAGCAGCTCTTACAATAGCGGGACGAACACCGGGGAGCTGTTTTTT
. TRBJ2-3 TRBV7-3 TRBD2 14 CASARGVGTDTQYF TGTGCCAGCGCGCGGGGGGTCGGGACAGATACGCAGTATTTT
few TRBJ2-4 TRBV6-5 TRBD1 17 CASSYTPGQGSKNIQYF TGTGCCAGCAGTTATACGCCGGGACAGGGTTCCAAAAACATTCAGTACTTC